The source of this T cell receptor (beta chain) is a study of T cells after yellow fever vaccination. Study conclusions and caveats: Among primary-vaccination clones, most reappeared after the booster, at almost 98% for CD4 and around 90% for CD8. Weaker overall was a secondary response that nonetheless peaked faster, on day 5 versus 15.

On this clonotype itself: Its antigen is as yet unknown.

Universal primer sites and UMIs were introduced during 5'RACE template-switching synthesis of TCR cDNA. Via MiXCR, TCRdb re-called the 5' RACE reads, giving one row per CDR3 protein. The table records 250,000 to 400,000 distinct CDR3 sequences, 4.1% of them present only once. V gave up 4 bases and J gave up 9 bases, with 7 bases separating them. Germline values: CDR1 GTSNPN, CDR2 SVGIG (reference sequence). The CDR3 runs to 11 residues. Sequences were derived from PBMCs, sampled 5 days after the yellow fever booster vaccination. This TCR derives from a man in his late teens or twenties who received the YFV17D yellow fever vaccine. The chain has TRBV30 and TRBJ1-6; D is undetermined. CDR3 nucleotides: TGTGCCTGGAAGGAGGGTTCACCCCTCCACTTT. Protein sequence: CAWKEGSPLHF.